This T cell receptor (beta chain) is drawn from a study of CD8+CD57+ T cells in acquired aplastic anemia. Individuals selected for sequencing had exhibited CD8+CD57+ cell expansion on flow cytometry. CDR3 length: 13 residues. The V gene's germline CDR1 is SGHDT and CDR2 YYEEEE. V lost 4 bases, J lost 12 bases, and 9 bases stayed unmatched. Profiling that covered TCR beta VDJ and CDR3 relied on genomic DNA as its template. TCRdb processed the reads anew with MiXCR; each CDR3 protein has one entry. This table has about 160,000 distinct CDR3 sequences, 40% to 50% appearing once. This rearrangement joins TRBV5-6 to TRBJ2-1; TRBD1 matches 8 bases. The sequenced sample consisted of sorted CD4+, CD8+, or CD8+CD57+ T cells (not recorded which) from PBMCs. The clonotype was recovered from a human donor with aplastic anemia. The CDR3 DNA is TGTGCCAGCAGCGTAGAGACAGGGGCCAGGCAGTTCTTC. Encoded protein: CASSVETGARQFF.